This TCR beta chain was identified in a study of CXCR3-negative and CXCR3-positive naive CD8 T cells. Via 5' RACE with UMI labels, TRB cDNA libraries were prepared. From its re-call of the 5' RACE reads, TCRdb lists each CDR3 protein once, without DNA. The record lists some 49,000 distinct CDR3 sequences, of which the ten most abundant hold under 2.5%. Germline V gives CDR1 MNHEY, CDR2 SVGEGT. The CDR3 is made up of 13 amino acids. Worth noting for this clonotype: Its antigen is currently unknown.

General study results and limits: Most assays used freshly isolated PBMCs, as cryopreservation partially reduced CXCR3. Similar TRBV-TRBJ usage characterized naive CXCR3-negative and CXCR3-positive cells; memory cells differed.

The rearrangement uses TRBV6-2 or TRBV6-3 and TRBJ1-4; TCRdb gives TRBD1 as the D gene, but with no DNA this cannot be confirmed. Material: naive CXCR3- CD8+ T cells from blood. As for subset: CD45RO-CCR7+CD27+CD95- naive CD8+ T cells lacking CXCR3 (TNR3-). The source is a human donor in good health. Some clones in this sample may be carry-over from other donors' samples. The CDR3: CASSYLRDVELFF.